The rows below give T cell receptor beta chains drawn from one sample of a study of PD-1 blockade in classical Hodgkin lymphoma. Using immunoSEQ multiplex PCR, the repertoire was profiled, and TCRdb retains in-frame clones only, with some absent. The sample includes some 23,000 clones, about 71% of them seen just once. The starting material was peripheral blood mononuclear cells (PBMCs), obtained at baseline. These receptors were obtained from a human donor with classical Hodgkin lymphoma. CDR3s include the opening cysteine and the closing phenylalanine or tryptophan. The D gene is left open where the match is weak. Part of the rows lack a size; the others show once, few, many or a class for expanded clones.

>-|TRBV7-9|-|TRBJ1-4
TGTGCCAGCAGCTTCTGGGGAGAAAATGAAAAACTGTTTTTT
CASSFWGENEKLFF
>TRBD2|TRBV4-3|-|TRBJ2-7
TGCGCCAGCAGCCAAGTACTCGGGGGGGCCTACGAGCAGTACTTC
CASSQVLGGAYEQYF
>TRBD1|TRBV6-1|-|TRBJ1-2
TGTGCCAGCAGTCGTGGGACAGGGGTTACCTATGGCTACACCTTC
CASSRGTGVTYGYTF
>TRBD1|TRBV19|-|TRBJ1-5
TGTGCCAGTAGTTTCCTCGACAGGGGGCTCGACTATAGCAATCAGCCCCAGCATTTT
CASSFLDRGLDYSNQPQHF
>TRBD1|TRBV29-1|-|TRBJ1-2
TGCAGCGCCGTGACAGGGATTAACTATGGCTACACCTTC
CSAVTGINYGYTF
>-|TRBV7-2|-|TRBJ2-2
TGTGCCAGCAGCTTAACCCAGGGTGTAGCCGGGGAGCTGTTTTTT
CASSLTQGVAGELFF
>TRBD1|TRBV25-1|-|TRBJ1-4
TGTGCCAGCAGTGATCCGGGACAGGGGGATGAAAAACTGTTTTTT
CASSDPGQGDEKLFF
>-|TRBV7-8|-|TRBJ2-2
TGTGCCAGCAGTTCGTCACGTGGGAAGGCCGGGGAGCTGTTTTTT
CASSSSRGKAGELFF
>-|TRBV2|-|TRBJ2-3
TGTGCCAGCAGTGAAAGGCTGCCCACAGATACGCAGTATTTT
CASSERLPTDTQYF
>-|TRBV7-9|-|TRBJ1-2
TGTGCCAGCAGCTTAAGAGACCTCTATGGCTACACCTTC
CASSLRDLYGYTF
>TRBD1|TRBV5-1|-|TRBJ2-7
TGTGCCAGCAGCTCCTTACAGGGGAACGAGCAGTACTTC
CASSSLQGNEQYF
>TRBD2|TRBV15|-|TRBJ2-7
TGTGCCACCAGCTTGACTAGCGGGAACGTTTACGAGCAGTACTTC
CATSLTSGNVYEQYF
>-|TRBV15|-|TRBJ1-5
TGTGCCACCAGCAGGGTTTGGCAGGGTAATCAGCCCCAGCATTTT
CATSRVWQGNQPQHF
>-|TRBV29-1|-|TRBJ2-1
TGCAGCGTTGGGACTTGGGATGAGCAGTTCTTC
CSVGTWDEQFF
>-|TRBV7-9|-|TRBJ2-3
TGTGCCAGCAGCTTAGTGGGGGGTACGCAGTATTTT
CASSLVGGTQYF
>-|TRBV19|-|TRBJ2-3
TGTGCCAGTACCTCCGCGACTAGCACAGATACGCAGTATTTT
CASTSATSTDTQYF
>-|TRBV5-4|once|TRBJ2-2
TGTGCCAGCAGCCCTCCGGGCAGCGTCTACACCGGGGAGCTGTTTTTT
CASSPPGSVYTGELFF
>-|TRBV6-5|few|TRBJ1-5
TGTGCCAGCAGTTATTTGAGCAATCAGCCCCAGCATTTT
CASSYLSNQPQHF
>TRBD1|TRBV14|-|TRBJ1-1
TGTGCCAGCAGCCAAGATTACAGGGGGGCCACTGAAGCTTTCTTT
CASSQDYRGATEAFF
>-|TRBV21-1|-|TRBJ1-2
TGTGCCAGCAGCACCCACTCCACTAACTATGGCTACACCTTC
CASSTHSTNYGYTF
>TRBD1|TRBV5-1|few|TRBJ1-1
TGCGCCAGCAGCAAAGGGACAGGGGCCCCAGACACTGAAGCTTTCTTT
CASSKGTGAPDTEAFF
>-|TRBV9|-|TRBJ2-3
TGTGCCAGCAGCGCCGGGATTTTGATCACAGATACGCAGTATTTT
CASSAGILITDTQYF
>-|TRBV19|-|TRBJ1-2
TGTGCCAGTAGTTTTCTTGGATCCTATGGCTACACCTTC
CASSFLGSYGYTF
>TRBD2|TRBV9|-|TRBJ2-5
TGTGCCAGCAGCCCTCTAGCGGGTAGACAAGAGACCCAGTACTTC
CASSPLAGRQETQYF